The rows below give T cell receptor beta chains drawn from one sample of a study of Ad26.COV2.S vaccination and SARS-CoV-2 variants. Using immunoSEQ multiplex PCR, the repertoire was profiled, and TCRdb retains in-frame clones only, with some absent. The sample records some 180,000 clones, around 90% being singletons. This specimen was peripheral blood, taken after recovery from COVID-19. The receptors shown here come from a human donor who had recovered from COVID-19. CDR3s leave out the opening cysteine and the closing phenylalanine or tryptophan. Fields, in order: J gene, clone size, CDR3 length, V gene, D gene, CDR3 protein. D genes are given only for firm matches. For some rows the clone size is stated as once, few or many, or as a class when expanded; others skip it.

J: TRBJ2-7; size: NA; length: 13; V: TRBV3-1/TRBV3-2; D: TRBD2; CDR3: ASSHGTSGRYEQY
J: TRBJ2-5; size: once; length: 12; V: TRBV12-2; D: NA; CDR3: ASRLKSDRKTQY
J: TRBJ2-1; size: NA; length: 13; V: TRBV9; D: NA; CDR3: ASSPSGRAANEQF
J: TRBJ2-7; size: NA; length: 13; V: TRBV16; D: TRBD1; CDR3: ASSQSTSGTEEQY
J: TRBJ2-7; size: NA; length: 15; V: TRBV5-4; D: NA; CDR3: ASSLIRGGAGTYEQY
J: TRBJ2-3; size: once; length: 11; V: TRBV18; D: NA; CDR3: ASSPPATDTQY
J: TRBJ2-1; size: NA; length: 13; V: TRBV9; D: TRBD2; CDR3: ASSVAASGSNEQF
J: TRBJ1-2; size: NA; length: 13; V: TRBV6-4; D: NA; CDR3: ASNPQGSPNYGYT
J: TRBJ1-1; size: once; length: 10; V: TRBV19; D: NA; CDR3: ASSITGTEAF
J: TRBJ1-2; size: once; length: 13; V: TRBV2; D: NA; CDR3: ASSEAALYNYGYT
J: TRBJ2-7; size: NA; length: 13; V: TRBV6-5; D: TRBD1; CDR3: ASSNDRESSYEQY
J: TRBJ2-7; size: NA; length: 13; V: TRBV6-2/TRBV6-3; D: NA; CDR3: ASSYSRDGKSEQY
J: TRBJ2-5; size: NA; length: 10; V: TRBV12-3/TRBV12-4; D: TRBD1; CDR3: ATGTGQETQY
J: TRBJ2-7; size: few; length: 11; V: TRBV5-6; D: NA; CDR3: ASSLPGANEQY
J: TRBJ1-3; size: NA; length: 12; V: TRBV19; D: NA; CDR3: ASSPGAGGNTIY
J: TRBJ1-3; size: NA; length: 12; V: TRBV9; D: NA; CDR3: ASSTGTGGNTIY
J: TRBJ2-5; size: NA; length: 14; V: TRBV5-1; D: NA; CDR3: ASSLGQGGISETQY
J: TRBJ2-1; size: NA; length: 11; V: TRBV19; D: NA; CDR3: ASSSASGFKQF
J: TRBJ2-1; size: NA; length: 12; V: TRBV27; D: NA; CDR3: ASSFVEPYNEQF
J: TRBJ1-2; size: NA; length: 13; V: TRBV11-1; D: NA; CDR3: ASSLGFRGAEGYT
J: TRBJ1-1; size: NA; length: 10; V: TRBV5-3; D: NA; CDR3: ARKSRGTEAF
J: TRBJ2-1; size: NA; length: 11; V: TRBV9; D: TRBD2; CDR3: ASSVGTIGEQF
J: TRBJ2-7; size: NA; length: 13; V: TRBV18; D: TRBD1; CDR3: ASSRTGGGNYEQY
J: TRBJ1-6; size: NA; length: 10; V: TRBV7-9; D: NA; CDR3: ASALTGSPLH
J: TRBJ2-1; size: NA; length: 13; V: TRBV11-3; D: NA; CDR3: ASSFGTGGFNEQF
J: TRBJ1-1; size: NA; length: 12; V: TRBV5-4; D: NA; CDR3: ASRDALGNTEAF
J: TRBJ1-3; size: once; length: 12; V: TRBV10-2; D: NA; CDR3: ASKPGNSGNTIY
J: TRBJ2-3; size: NA; length: 13; V: TRBV29-1; D: NA; CDR3: SVESIREGADTQY
J: TRBJ2-7; size: once; length: 12; V: TRBV6-5; D: TRBD1; CDR3: ASSETGGSYEQY
J: TRBJ2-5; size: NA; length: 13; V: TRBV5-1; D: TRBD2; CDR3: ASRGTSGIRETQY
J: TRBJ1-2; size: NA; length: 11; V: TRBV6-1; D: NA; CDR3: ASSEAPGYGYT
J: TRBJ2-1; size: NA; length: 11; V: TRBV12-5; D: NA; CDR3: ASGESSYNEQF
J: TRBJ2-5; size: NA; length: 16; V: TRBV2; D: TRBD2; CDR3: ASSEVVTSGGAWETQY